Below, one T cell receptor (beta chain) is given with its context. Its antigen remains unknown. Buffy coats from healthy blood donors served as controls. The sample is drawn from a study of STAT5B mutations in CD4+ large granular lymphocyte leukemia. The CDR3 has 14 amino acids. CDR1 and CDR2 (germline): SGHTA, FQGNSA. Germline trimming cut 1 base from V and 10 bases from J; bases unmatched to any gene: 7. Whole-study findings and limits: CD4-sorted patient repertoires seemed more clonal than healthy CD4+ repertoires.

The assay was run at survey level. As processed by the authors: The detection floor for productive clonotype frequency was 2.59 x 10-5. Produced via immunoSEQ multiplex PCR; TCRdb's table is partial and in-frame only. V, J and clone size are those of that table, while D and trimming were read from the DNA. The sample has about 33,000 clones, 80% to 90% seen once. The chain couples TRBV7-2 to TRBJ2-1; 7 bases map to TRBD2. The sequencing sample was made of CD4+ T cells from blood buffy coats. This TCR was sampled from a human donor in good health. DNA of the CDR3: TGTGCCAGCAGCTTAGAGGGCGGGAGAGGGGAGCAGTTCTTC. Its protein product is CASSLEGGRGEQFF.